A single sample gave rise to the 5 T cell receptor beta chains below, sequenced in a study of T cell clonality in common variable immunodeficiency. Libraries were prepared by immunoSEQ multiplex PCR; TCRdb keeps only in-frame clonotypes and omits some of them. The repertoire yields tens of thousands of clones, none seen only once; the top ten contain around 6.3%. Sequencing was done on a sample of peripheral blood mononuclear cells. Every receptor here comes from a person aged 18 to 75 in good health.

This clone was seen ten or more times. The CDR3 end lies 3 residues beyond the end of the read and is filled in from the germline J gene. The chain couples TRBV29-1 to TRBJ1-2; no definite D call. Trimming took 8 bases from V and 6 from J, leaving 10 bases between them. This CDR3 spans 10 amino acids. Germline lookup yields CDR1 SQVTM and CDR2 ANQGSEA. CDR3 amino acids: CSTPGDGYTF. Partial CDR3 DNA: TGCAGCACTCCCGGGGATGGC. The entire variable domain, with the rest obtained from reference TRBV29-1 and TRBJ1-2, is as follows: SAVISQKPSRDICQRGTSLTIQCQVDSQVTMMFWYRQQPGQSLTLIATANQGSEATYESGFVIDKFPISRPNLTFSTLTVSNMSPEDSSIYLCSTPGDGYTFGSGTRLTVV.

Turning to this clone: An end of the junction does not agree with germline; a read error may underlie this. The read falls 3 residues short of the CDR3 end, and the missing part is taken from the germline J gene. Other DNA variants within this sample encode the same CDR3. V usage is TRBV18 and J usage is TRBJ1-5; D not resolved. Germline CDR1 and CDR2: KGHSH and LQKENI. The CDR3 runs 12 residues. The CDR3 reads CASSPSEGPQHF. The CDR3 bases that were read are TGCGCCAGCTCACCATCGGAGGGGCCC.

This clone was detected many times. The CDR3 goes on 3 residues after the read ends, and that part is filled in from the germline J gene. This sequence joins TRBV19 and TRBJ2-5; TRBD2 matches at 10 bases. Germline CDR1 is LNHDA and CDR2 is SQIVND (reference sequence). This CDR3 region has 15 residues. Unmatched junction bases numbered 6, after V lost 6 bases and J lost 2 bases. CDR3 amino acids: CASRPAGLAQETQYF. The part of the CDR3 DNA that was read is TGTGCCAGTAGGCCTGCGGGACTAGCGCAAGAGACC.

Points on this clone: Read coverage stops 3 residues before the CDR3 terminus; the germline J gene supplies the remainder. This rearrangement joins TRBV30 to TRBJ1-2; 7 nucleotides align to TRBD1. This CDR3 has 14 residues. Germline values: CDR1 GTSNPN, CDR2 SVGIG (reference sequence). The CDR3 loop is CAWSVGTATYDYTF. The CDR3 bases that were read are TGTGCCTGGAGTGTCGGGACAGCAACCTACGAC.

This clone has ten or more counts. The CDR3 end falls 3 residues outside the read, so it is completed with the germline J gene. The rearrangement joins TRBV5-6 to TRBJ2-5, with a tentative D call TRBD1 (6 bases). Germline CDR1 and CDR2: SGHDT and YYEEEE. Trimming took off 2 bases at V and 1 base at J, with 9 bases between the two ends. The CDR3 is 14 amino acids. CDR3 loop: CASSFQDSQETQYF. The sequenced CDR3 bases are TGTGCCAGCAGCTTCCAGGACAGCCAAGAGACC.